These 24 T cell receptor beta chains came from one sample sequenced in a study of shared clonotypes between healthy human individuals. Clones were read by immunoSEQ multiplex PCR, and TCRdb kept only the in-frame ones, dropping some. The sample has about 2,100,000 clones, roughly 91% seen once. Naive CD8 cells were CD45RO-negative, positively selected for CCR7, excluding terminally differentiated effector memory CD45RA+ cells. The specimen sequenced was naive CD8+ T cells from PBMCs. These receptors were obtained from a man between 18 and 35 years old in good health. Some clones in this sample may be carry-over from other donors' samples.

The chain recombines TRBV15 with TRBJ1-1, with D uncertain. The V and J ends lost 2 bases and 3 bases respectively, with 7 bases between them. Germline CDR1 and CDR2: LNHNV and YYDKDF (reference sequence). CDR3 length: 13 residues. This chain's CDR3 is CATSRSQDTEAFF. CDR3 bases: TGTGCCACCAGCAGAAGTCAGGACACTGAAGCTTTCTTT.

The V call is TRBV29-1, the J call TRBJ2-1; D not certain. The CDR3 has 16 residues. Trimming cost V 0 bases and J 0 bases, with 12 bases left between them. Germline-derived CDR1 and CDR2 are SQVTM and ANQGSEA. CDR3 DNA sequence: TGCAGCGTTGAAGAGGGCAGCCTTACCTCCTACAATGAGCAGTTCTTC. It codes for CSVEEGSLTSYNEQFF.

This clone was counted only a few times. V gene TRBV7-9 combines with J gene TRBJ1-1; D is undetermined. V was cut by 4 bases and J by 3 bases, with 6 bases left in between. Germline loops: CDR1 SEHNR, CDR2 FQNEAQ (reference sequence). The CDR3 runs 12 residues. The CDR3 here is CASSSRHTEAFF. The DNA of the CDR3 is TGTGCCAGCAGCTCTAGACACACTGAAGCTTTCTTT.

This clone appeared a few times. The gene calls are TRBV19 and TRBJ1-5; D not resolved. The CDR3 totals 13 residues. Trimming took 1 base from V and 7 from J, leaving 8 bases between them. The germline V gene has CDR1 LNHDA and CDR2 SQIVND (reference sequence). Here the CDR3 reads CASSIVGSQPQHF. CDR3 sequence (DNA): TGTGCCAGTAGTATAGTCGGGAGCCAGCCCCAGCATTTT.

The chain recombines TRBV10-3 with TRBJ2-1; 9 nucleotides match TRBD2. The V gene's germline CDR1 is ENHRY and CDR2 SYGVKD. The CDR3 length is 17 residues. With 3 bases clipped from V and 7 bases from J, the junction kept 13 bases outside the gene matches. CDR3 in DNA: TGTGCCATCAGTGACCCCCCCGCGGGAGGGTTCCTTAATGAGCAGTTCTTC. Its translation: CAISDPPAGGFLNEQFF.

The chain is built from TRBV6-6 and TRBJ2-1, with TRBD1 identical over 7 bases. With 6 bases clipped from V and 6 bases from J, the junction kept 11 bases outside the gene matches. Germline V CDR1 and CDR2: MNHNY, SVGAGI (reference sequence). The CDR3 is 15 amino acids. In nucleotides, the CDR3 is TGTGCCAGCAGCCCTGACAGGGTAGGTGGCAATGAGCAGTTCTTC. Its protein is CASSPDRVGGNEQFF.

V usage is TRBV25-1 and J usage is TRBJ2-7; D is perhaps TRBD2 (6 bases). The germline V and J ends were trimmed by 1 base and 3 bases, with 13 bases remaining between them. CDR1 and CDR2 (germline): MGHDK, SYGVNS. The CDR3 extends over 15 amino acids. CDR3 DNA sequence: TGTGCCAGCAGTGAATTGGGCTCGGGAGTCTACGAGCAGTACTTC. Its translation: CASSELGSGVYEQYF.

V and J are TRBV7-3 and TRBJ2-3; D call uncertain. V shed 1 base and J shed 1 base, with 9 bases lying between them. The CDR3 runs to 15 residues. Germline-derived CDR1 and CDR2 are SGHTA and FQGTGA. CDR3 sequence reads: CASSLNFPGTDTQYF. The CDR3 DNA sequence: TGTGCCAGCAGCTTAAACTTCCCGGGCACAGATACGCAGTATTTT. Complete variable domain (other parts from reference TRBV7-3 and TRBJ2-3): GAGVSQTPSNKVTEKGKYVELRCDPISGHTALYWYRQSLGQGPEFLIYFQGTGAADDSGLPNDRFFAVRPEGSVSTLKIQRTERGDSAVYLCASSLNFPGTDTQYFGPGTRLTVL.

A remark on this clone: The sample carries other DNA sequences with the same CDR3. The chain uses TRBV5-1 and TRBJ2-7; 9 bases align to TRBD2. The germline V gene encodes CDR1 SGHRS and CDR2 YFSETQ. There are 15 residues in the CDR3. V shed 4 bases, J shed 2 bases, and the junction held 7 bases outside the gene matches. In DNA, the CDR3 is TGCGCCAGCAGCCTGGCCGCTAGCGGGACCTACGAGCAGTACTTC. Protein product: CASSLAASGTYEQYF.

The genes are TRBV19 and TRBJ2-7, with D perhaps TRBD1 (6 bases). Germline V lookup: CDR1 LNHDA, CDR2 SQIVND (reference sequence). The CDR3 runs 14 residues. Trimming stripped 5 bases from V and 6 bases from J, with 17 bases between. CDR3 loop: CASSEERTAGEQYF. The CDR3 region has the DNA TGTGCCAGTAGTGAGGAGAGGACAGCCGGCGAGCAGTACTTC.

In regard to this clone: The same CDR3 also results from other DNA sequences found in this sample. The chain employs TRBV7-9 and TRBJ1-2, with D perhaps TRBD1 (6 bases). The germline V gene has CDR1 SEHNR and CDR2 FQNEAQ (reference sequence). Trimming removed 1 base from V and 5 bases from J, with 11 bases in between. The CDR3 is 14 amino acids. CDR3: CASSLGGTSYGYTF. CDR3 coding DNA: TGTGCCAGCAGCTTAGGAGGGACATCTTATGGCTACACCTTC. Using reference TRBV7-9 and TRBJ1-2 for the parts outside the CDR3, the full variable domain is DTGVSQNPRHKITKRGQNVTFRCDPISEHNRLYWYRQTLGQGPEFLTYFQNEAQLEKSRLLSDRFSAERPKGSFSTLEIQRTEQGDSAMYLCASSLGGTSYGYTFGSGTRLTVV.

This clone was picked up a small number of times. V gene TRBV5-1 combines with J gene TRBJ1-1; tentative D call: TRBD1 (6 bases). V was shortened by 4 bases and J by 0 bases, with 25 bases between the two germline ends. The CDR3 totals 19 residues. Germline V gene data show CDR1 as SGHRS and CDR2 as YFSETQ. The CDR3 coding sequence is TGCGCCAGCAGCCCCGGGTCCAGGGGACACGGCCCCATGAACACTGAAGCTTTCTTT. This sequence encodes CASSPGSRGHGPMNTEAFF.

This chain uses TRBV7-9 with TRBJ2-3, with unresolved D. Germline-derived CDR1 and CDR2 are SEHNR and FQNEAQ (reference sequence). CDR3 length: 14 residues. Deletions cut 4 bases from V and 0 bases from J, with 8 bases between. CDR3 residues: CASSSDGSTDTQYF. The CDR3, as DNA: TGTGCCAGCAGCTCCGACGGGAGCACAGATACGCAGTATTTT.

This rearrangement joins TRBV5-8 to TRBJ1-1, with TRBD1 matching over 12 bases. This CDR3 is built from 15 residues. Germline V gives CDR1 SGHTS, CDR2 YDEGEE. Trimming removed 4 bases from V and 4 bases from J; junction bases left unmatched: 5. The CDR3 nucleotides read TGTGCCAGCAGCGGGGACAGGGGGCTGCGCACTGAAGCTTTCTTT. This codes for CASSGDRGLRTEAFF.

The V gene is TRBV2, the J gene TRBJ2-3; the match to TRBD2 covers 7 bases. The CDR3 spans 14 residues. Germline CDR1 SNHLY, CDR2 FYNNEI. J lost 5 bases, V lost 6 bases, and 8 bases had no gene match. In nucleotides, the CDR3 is TGTGCCAGCAGAGGCGGGAGAGTCTTAGATACGCAGTATTTT. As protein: CASRGGRVLDTQYF.

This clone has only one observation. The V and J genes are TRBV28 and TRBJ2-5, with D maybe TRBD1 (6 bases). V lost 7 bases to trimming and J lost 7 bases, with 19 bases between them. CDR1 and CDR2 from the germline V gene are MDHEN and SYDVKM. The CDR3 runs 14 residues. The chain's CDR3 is CASTPGRGARTQYF. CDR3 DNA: TGTGCCAGCACCCCGGGCAGGGGAGCGAGGACCCAGTACTTC.

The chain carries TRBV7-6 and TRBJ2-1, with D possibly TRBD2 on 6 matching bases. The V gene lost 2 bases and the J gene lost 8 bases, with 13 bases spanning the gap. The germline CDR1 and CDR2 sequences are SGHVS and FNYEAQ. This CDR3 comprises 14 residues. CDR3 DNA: TGTGCCAGCAGCTTATCCCCCTCGGGGGATGAGCAGTTCTTC. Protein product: CASSLSPSGDEQFF.

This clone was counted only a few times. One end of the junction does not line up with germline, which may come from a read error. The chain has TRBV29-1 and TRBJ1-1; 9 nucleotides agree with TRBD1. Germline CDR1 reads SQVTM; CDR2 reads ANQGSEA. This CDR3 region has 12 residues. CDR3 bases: TGCAGCGTCGCACAGGACAGGGGACAAGCCTTCTTT. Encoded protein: CSVAQDRGQAFF.

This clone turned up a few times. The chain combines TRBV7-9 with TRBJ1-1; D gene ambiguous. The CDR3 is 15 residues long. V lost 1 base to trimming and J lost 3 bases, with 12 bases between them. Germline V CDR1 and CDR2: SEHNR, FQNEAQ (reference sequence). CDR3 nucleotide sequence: TGTGCCAGCAGCTTAGGACGAACATTTGACACTGAAGCTTTCTTT. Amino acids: CASSLGRTFDTEAFF.

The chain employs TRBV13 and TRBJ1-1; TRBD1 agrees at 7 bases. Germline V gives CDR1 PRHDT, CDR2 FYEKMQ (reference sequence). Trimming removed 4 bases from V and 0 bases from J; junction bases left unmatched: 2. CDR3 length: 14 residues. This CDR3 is CASSWGQLNTEAFF. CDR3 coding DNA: TGTGCCAGCAGCTGGGGACAGCTGAACACTGAAGCTTTCTTT. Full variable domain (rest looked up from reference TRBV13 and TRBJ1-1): AAGVIQSPRHLIKEKRETATLKCYPIPRHDTVYWYQQGPGQDPQFLISFYEKMQSDKGSIPDRFSAQQFSDYHSELNMSSLELGDSALYFCASSWGQLNTEAFFGQGTRLTVV.

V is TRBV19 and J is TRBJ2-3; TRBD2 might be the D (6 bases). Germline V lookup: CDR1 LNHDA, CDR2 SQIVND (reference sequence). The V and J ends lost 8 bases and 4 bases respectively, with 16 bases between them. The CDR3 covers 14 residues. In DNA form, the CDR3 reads TGTGCCAGTCGATTAAGGGAGGCCTCAGATACGCAGTATTTT. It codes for CASRLREASDTQYF.

The DNA of the CDR3 is TGTGCCAGCAGCTCGGACGGAGCGACCTACGAGCAGTACTTC. This codes for CASSSDGATYEQYF. V gene TRBV5-4 combines with J gene TRBJ2-7; D unresolved. From germline, CDR1 is SGHNT and CDR2 YYREEE (reference sequence). With 3 bases removed from V and 2 bases from J, the gap between germline ends came to 12 bases. This CDR3 has 14 residues.

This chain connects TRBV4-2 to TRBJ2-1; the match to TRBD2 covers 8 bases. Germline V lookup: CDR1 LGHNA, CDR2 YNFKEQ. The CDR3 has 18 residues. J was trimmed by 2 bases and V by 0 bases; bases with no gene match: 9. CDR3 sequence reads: CASSQDLFSGTAYNEQFF. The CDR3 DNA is TGTGCCAGCAGCCAAGATCTCTTTAGCGGGACTGCCTACAATGAGCAGTTCTTC.

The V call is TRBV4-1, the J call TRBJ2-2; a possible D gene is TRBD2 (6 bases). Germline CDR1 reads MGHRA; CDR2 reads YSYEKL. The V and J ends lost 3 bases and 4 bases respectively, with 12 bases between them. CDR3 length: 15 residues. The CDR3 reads CASSHVVGGTGELFF. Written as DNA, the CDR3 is TGCGCCAGCAGCCACGTCGTGGGGGGCACCGGGGAGCTGTTTTTT.